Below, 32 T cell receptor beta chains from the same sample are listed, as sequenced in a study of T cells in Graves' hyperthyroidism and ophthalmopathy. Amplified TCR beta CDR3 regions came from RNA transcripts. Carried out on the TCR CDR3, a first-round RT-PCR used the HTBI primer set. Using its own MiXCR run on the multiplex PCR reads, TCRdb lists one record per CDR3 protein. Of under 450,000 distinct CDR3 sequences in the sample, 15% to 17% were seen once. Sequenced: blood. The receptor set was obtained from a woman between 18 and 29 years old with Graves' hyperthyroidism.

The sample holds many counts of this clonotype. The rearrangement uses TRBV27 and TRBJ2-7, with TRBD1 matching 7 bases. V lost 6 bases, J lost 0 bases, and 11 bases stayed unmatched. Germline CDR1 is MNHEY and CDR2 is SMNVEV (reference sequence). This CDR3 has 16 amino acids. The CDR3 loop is CASSSLGTVGSYEQYF. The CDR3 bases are TGTGCCAGCAGCTCACTAGGGACAGTCGGCTCCTACGAGCAGTACTTC.

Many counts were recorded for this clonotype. CDR3 in DNA: TGTGCCAGCAGCTTATCGGGGGGGGGTAACAATGAGCAGTTCTTC. Encoded protein: CASSLSGGGNNEQFF. V is TRBV7-3 and J is TRBJ2-1, with 8 bases lining up with TRBD2. Germline V gives CDR1 SGHTA, CDR2 FQGTGA. The CDR3 extends over 15 amino acids. V shed 2 bases, J shed 5 bases, and the junction held 5 bases outside the gene matches.

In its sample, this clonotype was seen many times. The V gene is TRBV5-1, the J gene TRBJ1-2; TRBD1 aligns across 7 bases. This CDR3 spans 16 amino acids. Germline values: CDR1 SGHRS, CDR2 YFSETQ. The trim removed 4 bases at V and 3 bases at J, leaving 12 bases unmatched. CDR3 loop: CASSINPSTGDYGYTF. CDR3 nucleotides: TGCGCCAGCAGCATAAATCCATCCACAGGGGACTATGGCTACACCTTC.

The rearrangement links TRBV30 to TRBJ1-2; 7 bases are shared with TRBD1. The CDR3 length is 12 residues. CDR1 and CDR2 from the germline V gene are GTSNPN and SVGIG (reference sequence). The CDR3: CAVQGGGYGYTF. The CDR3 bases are TGTGCTGTTCAGGGGGGAGGATATGGCTACACCTTC.

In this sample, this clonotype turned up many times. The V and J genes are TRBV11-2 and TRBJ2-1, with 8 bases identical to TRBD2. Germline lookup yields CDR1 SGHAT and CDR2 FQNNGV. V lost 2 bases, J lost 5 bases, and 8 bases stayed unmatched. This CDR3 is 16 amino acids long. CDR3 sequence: CASSLPPGLVHNEQFF. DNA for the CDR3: TGTGCCAGCAGCTTACCACCGGGACTAGTACACAATGAGCAGTTCTTC.

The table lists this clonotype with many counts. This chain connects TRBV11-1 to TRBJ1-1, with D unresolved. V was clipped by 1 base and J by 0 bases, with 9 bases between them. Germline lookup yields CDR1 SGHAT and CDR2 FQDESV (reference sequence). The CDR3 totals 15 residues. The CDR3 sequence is CASSLGRDLNTEAFF. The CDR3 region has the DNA TGTGCCAGCAGCTTAGGACGGGATTTGAACACTGAAGCTTTCTTT.

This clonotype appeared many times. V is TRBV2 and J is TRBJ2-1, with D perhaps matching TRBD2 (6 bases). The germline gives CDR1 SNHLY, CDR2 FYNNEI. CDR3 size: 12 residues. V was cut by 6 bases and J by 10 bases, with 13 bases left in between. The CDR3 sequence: CASSFGTAEQFF. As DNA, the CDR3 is TGTGCCAGCAGCTTTGGGACTGCCGAGCAGTTCTTC.

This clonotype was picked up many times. In DNA form, the CDR3 reads TGTGCCAGCAGCTCGGTAGGGCGACGGCCCCAGTACTTC. The encoded protein is CASSSVGRRPQYF. V gene TRBV6-1 combines with J gene TRBJ2-5; D unresolved. Between the trimmed V and J ends, which lost 6 bases and 9 bases, there was a span of 17 bases. CDR3 size: 13 residues. Germline CDR1 MNHNS, CDR2 SASEGT.

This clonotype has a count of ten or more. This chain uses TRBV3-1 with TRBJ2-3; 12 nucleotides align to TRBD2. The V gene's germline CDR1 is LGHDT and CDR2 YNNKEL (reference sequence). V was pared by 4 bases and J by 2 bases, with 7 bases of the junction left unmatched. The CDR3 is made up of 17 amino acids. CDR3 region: CASSLRTSGANTDTQYF. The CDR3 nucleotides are TGTGCCAGCAGCCTACGGACTAGCGGGGCGAACACAGATACGCAGTATTTT.

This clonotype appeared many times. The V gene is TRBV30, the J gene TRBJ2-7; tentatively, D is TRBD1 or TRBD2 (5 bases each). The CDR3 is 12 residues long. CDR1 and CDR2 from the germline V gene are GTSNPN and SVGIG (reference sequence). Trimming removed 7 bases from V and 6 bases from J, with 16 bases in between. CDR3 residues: CALSGPEVEQYF. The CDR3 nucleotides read TGTGCCTTGTCGGGACCTGAGGTCGAGCAGTACTTC.

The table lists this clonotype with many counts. The CDR3 region is CASRAGPPYEQYF. DNA for the CDR3: TGTGCCAGCAGAGCGGGACCCCCCTACGAGCAGTACTTC. The V and J genes are TRBV2 and TRBJ2-7; 7 bases map to TRBD2. Germline V CDR1 and CDR2: SNHLY, FYNNEI. This CDR3 comprises 13 residues. V lost 6 bases to trimming and J lost 2 bases; unmatched junction nucleotides: 4.

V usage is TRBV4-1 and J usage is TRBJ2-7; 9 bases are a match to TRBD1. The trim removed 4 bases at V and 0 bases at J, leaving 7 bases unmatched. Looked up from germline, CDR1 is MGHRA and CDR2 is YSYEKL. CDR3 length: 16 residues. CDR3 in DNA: TGCGCCAGCAGCCGACAGACAGGGGGAAGCTCCTACGAGCAGTACTTC. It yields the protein CASSRQTGGSSYEQYF.

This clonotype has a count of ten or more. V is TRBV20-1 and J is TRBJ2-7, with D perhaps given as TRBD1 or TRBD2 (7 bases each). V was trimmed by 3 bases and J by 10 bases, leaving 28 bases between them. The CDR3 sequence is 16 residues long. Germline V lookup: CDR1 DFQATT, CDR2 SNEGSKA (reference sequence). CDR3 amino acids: CSARLEPGGQGVSQYF. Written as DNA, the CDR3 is TGCAGTGCTAGGCTAGAACCGGGGGGCCAGGGGGTGAGCCAGTACTTC.

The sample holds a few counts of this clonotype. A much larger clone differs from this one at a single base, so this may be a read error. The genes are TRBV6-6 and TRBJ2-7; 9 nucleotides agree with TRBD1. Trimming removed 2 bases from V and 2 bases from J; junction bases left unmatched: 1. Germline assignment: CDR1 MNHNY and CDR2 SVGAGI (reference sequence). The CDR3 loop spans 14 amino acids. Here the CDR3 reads CASSYGTGPYEQYF. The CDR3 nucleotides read TGTGCCAGCAGTTACGGGACAGGGCCCTACGAGCAGTACTTC.

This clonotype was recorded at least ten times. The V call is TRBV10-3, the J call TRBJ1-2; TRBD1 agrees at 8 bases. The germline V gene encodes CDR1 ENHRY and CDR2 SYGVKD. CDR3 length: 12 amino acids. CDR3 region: CVAGQGAYGYTF. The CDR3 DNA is TGTGTCGCAGGGCAGGGGGCCTATGGCTACACCTTC.

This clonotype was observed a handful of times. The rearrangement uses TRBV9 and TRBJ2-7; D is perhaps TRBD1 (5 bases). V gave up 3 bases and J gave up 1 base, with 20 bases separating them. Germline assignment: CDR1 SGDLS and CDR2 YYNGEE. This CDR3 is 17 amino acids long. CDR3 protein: CASSAAGSGHLSYEQYF. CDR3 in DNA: TGTGCCAGCAGCGCCGCCGGGTCAGGGCACCTTTCCTACGAGCAGTACTTC.

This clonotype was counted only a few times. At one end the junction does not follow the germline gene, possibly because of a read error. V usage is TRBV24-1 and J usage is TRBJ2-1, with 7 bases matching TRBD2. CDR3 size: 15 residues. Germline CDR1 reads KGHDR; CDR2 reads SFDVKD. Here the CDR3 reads CAASPGRGSYNEQFF. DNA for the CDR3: TGTGCCGCCAGTCCAGGGAGGGGCTCCTACAATGAGCAGTTCTTC.

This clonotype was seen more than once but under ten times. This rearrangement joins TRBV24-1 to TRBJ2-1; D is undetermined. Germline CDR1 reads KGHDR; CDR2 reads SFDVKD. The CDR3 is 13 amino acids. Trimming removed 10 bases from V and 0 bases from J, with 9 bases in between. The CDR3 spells CATGRSSYNEQFF. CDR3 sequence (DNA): TGTGCCACTGGACGAAGCTCCTACAATGAGCAGTTCTTC.

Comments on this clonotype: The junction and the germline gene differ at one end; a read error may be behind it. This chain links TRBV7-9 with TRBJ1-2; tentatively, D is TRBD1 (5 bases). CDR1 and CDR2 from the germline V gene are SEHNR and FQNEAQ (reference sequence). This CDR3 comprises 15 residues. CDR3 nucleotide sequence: TGTGTCAGCAGCTTAGTGGGGGGGACGGCGGATGGCTACACCTTC. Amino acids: CVSSLVGGTADGYTF.

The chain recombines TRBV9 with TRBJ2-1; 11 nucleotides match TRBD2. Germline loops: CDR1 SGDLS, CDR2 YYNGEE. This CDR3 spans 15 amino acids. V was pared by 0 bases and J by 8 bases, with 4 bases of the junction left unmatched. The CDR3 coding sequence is TGTGCCAGCAGCGTAGTGGCTAGCGGGGGGCATGAGCAGTTCTTC. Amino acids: CASSVVASGGHEQFF.

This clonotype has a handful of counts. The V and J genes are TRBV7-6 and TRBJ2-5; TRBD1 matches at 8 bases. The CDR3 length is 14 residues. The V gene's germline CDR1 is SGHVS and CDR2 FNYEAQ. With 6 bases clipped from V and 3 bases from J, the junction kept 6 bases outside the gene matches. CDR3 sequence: CASRPGQGKETQYF. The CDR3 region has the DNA TGTGCCAGCAGGCCCGGACAGGGAAAAGAGACCCAGTACTTC.

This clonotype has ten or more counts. CDR3 in DNA: TGTGCCAGCAGGACAGAGATAAATCAGCCCCAGCATTTT. The encoded protein is CASRTEINQPQHF. V is TRBV2 and J is TRBJ1-5, with D possibly being TRBD1 (5 bases). Deletions cut 6 bases from V and 4 bases from J, with 10 bases between. The length of the CDR3 is 13 residues. The germline gives CDR1 SNHLY, CDR2 FYNNEI.

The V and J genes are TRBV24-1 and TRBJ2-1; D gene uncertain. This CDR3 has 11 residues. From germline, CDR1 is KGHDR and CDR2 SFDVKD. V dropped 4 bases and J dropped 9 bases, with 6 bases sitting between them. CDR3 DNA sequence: TGTGCCACCAGTGACCGGGTTGAGCAGTTCTTC. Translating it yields CATSDRVEQFF.

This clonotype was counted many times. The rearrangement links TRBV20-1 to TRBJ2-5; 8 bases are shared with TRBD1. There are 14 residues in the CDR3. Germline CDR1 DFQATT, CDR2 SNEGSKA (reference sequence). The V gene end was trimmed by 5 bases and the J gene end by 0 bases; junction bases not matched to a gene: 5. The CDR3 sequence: CSADRGSYQETQYF. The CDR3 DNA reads TGCAGTGCTGACAGGGGCTCTTACCAAGAGACCCAGTACTTC.

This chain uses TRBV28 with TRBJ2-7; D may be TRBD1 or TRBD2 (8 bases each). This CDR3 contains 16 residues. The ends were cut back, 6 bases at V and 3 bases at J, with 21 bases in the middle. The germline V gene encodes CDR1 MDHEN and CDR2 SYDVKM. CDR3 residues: CASSRGGATGVYEQYF. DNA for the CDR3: TGTGCCAGCAGCCGGGGGGGAGCGACAGGGGTCTACGAGCAGTACTTC.

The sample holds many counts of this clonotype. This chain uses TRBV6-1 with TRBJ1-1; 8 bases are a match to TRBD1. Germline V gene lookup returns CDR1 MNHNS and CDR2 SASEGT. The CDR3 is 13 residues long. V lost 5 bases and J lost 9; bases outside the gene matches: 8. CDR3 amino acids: CASSQTDRGQAFF. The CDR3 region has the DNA TGTGCCAGCAGTCAAACCGACAGGGGACAAGCTTTCTTT.

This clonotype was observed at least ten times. The CDR3 is CSAIQVRAGYGYTF. CDR3 coding DNA: TGCAGCGCGATCCAGGTTAGGGCTGGCTATGGCTACACCTTC. The rearrangement uses TRBV29-1 and TRBJ1-2; unclear D gene. Germline V lookup: CDR1 SQVTM, CDR2 ANQGSEA. The CDR3 runs to 14 residues. Between the trimmed V and J ends, which lost 7 bases and 4 bases, there was a span of 19 bases. The full variable domain, its missing parts supplied by reference TRBV29-1 and TRBJ1-2, is SAVISQKPSRDICQRGTSLTIQCQVDSQVTMMFWYRQQPGQSLTLIATANQGSEATYESGFVIDKFPISRPNLTFSTLTVSNMSPEDSSIYLCSAIQVRAGYGYTFGSGTRLTVV.

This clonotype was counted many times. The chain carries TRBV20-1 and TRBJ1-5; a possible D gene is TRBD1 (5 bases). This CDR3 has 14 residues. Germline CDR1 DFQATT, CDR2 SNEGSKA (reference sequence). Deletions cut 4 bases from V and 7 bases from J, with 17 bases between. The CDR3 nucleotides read TGCAGTGCTAACCCAGGGCATGGGCAACAGCCCCAGCATTTT. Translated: CSANPGHGQQPQHF.

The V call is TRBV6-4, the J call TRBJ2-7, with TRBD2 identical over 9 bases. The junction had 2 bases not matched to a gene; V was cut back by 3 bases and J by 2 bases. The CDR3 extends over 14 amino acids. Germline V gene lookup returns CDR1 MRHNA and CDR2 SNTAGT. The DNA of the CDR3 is TGTGCCAGCAGTGAACGCGGGGGGGCCTACGAGCAGTACTTC. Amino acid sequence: CASSERGGAYEQYF.

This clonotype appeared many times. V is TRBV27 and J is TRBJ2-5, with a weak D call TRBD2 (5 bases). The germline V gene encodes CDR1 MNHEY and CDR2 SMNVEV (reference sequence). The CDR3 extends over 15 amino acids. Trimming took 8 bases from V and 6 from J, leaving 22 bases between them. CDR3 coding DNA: TGTGCCAGCTCGACCGCTGTGGGAGTCGGAAAGACCCAGTACTTC. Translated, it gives CASSTAVGVGKTQYF.

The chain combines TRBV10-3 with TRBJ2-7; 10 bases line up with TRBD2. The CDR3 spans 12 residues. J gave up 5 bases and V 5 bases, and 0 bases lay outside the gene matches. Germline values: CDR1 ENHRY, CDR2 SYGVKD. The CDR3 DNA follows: TGTGCCATCAGTACTAGCGGGGACGAGCAGTACTTC. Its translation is CAISTSGDEQYF.

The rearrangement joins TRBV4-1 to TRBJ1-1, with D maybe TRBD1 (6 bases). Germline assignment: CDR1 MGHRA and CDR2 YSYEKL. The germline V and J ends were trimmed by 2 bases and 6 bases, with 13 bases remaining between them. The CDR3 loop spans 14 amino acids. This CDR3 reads CASSQNRVGAEAFF. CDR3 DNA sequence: TGCGCCAGCAGCCAAAACAGGGTTGGGGCTGAAGCTTTCTTT.